This T cell receptor (beta chain) is drawn from a study of T cell repertoires in cytomegalovirus infection. Study as a whole: Public TCR beta signatures provided an indication of both CMV infection and a matching HLA type.

TCRdb fed the reads into MiXCR, producing one record per CDR3 protein. The table shows around 450,000 distinct CDR3 sequences, with around 10% occurring only once. The CDR3 runs 14 residues. V was pared by 0 bases and J by 3 bases, with 10 bases between. CDR1 and CDR2 from the germline V gene are SGDLS and YYNGEE. This clonotype occurred a few times. Its antigen is as yet unknown. Regarding the study as a whole: Dominating the ex vivo response were HLA-C-restricted CMV-specific TCR beta clonotypes.

The clonotype originates from a human donor in good health (CMV status not recorded). Some clones in this sample may be carry-over from other donors' samples. The source material was PBMCs. The J gene is TRBJ2-7, the V gene TRBV9, with D tentatively TRBD2 (7 bases). CDR3 region: CASSVEGGDYEQYF. CDR3 nucleotide sequence: TGTGCCAGCAGCGTAGAAGGGGGGGACTACGAGCAGTACTTC.